This T cell receptor beta chain is from a study of glioma-infiltrating T cells after dendritic cell vaccination. Libraries were prepared by immunoSEQ multiplex PCR; TCRdb keeps only in-frame clonotypes and omits some of them. In the table there are roughly 60,000 clones, around 83% of which are singletons. Specified time point: after dendritic cell vaccination, including at tumor progression/relapse. The germline V gene encodes CDR1 WNHNN and CDR2 SYGVQD (reference sequence). The CDR3 totals 17 residues. Trimming removed 0 bases at V and 1 base at J, with 15 bases between. This TCR derives from a human donor with glioblastoma. The input for sequencing was blood, taken after dendritic cell vaccination. The rearrangement uses TRBV10-1 and TRBJ1-1; D is undetermined. The CDR3 loop is CASSESGHDTENTEAFF. Written as DNA, the CDR3 is TGCGCCAGCAGTGAGTCCGGCCACGACACTGAGAACACTGAAGCTTTCTTT.